This T cell receptor (beta chain) was sequenced during a study of T cell changes during pregnancy in multiple sclerosis. This CDR3 region has 16 residues. Trimming took 3 bases from V and 1 from J, leaving 16 bases between them. Per the germline V gene, CDR1 is MNHEY and CDR2 is SMNVEV (reference sequence). Some clones are missing from TCRdb's copy, which holds only in-frame ones; the method was immunoSEQ multiplex PCR. The data show approximately 100,000 clones, around 94% seen once. This chain uses TRBV27 with TRBJ2-7; D may be TRBD2 (6 bases). This specimen consisted of peripheral blood, obtained in the second trimester of pregnancy. The receptor comes from a female donor with multiple sclerosis, enrolled in a pregnancy study. In DNA form, the CDR3 reads TGTGCCAGCAGTTTCCCCACTCCCCGGGGGTCCTACGAGCAGTACTTC. It encodes CASSFPTPRGSYEQYF.